This record covers a single TCR beta chain. The specificity of this receptor is unknown. Base qualities are not at hand, and no much larger clone is one base apart. In total, 630 or so healthy bone marrow donors made up the cohort. At the time of sampling, every cohort member was nominally healthy, though immune exposures that went unrecorded were likely present. The donor tested CMV seronegative and was one of the 352 seronegative cohort members. A peripheral blood sample was provided by each donor, and peripheral blood mononuclear cells were used for TCR beta sequencing. The Qiagen DNeasy Blood Extraction Kit was used to extract genomic DNA from the blood cell samples. The method was the immunoSEQ multiplex PCR assay. The multiplex PCR relied on a mix of 60 forward primers for TCR Vbeta segments and 13 reverse primers for TCR Jbeta segments. The CDR3 region of rearranged TCR beta genes was amplified from genomic DNA by a multiplex PCR assay. The Illumina HiSeq System was used to sequence the amplified TCR beta libraries as 87-base-pair reads. Turning to the authors' computational methods: Across the 600 to 700 repertoires, a later analysis counted about 81 million unique TCR beta chains, about 10 million of which were shared by at least two donors. Raw reads were error-corrected and collapsed into unique sequences by a nearest-neighbor algorithm in which closely related sequences were merged to remove PCR and sequencing errors. To assign V, D and J gene segments, CDR3 sequences were aligned to IMGT reference sequences. Each retained sequence needed at least a six-nucleotide match to both a V gene segment and a J gene segment. Rearrangements were called productive when the CDR3 lacked stop codons and stayed in frame with V and J; all others were non-productive. Following IMGT convention, CDR3 was defined as the stretch from the second conserved V-encoded cysteine to the conserved J-encoded phenylalanine. The earlier analysis of some 600 of the donors excluded sequences that lacked an unambiguous match to a single V gene segment. An earlier analysis of a few hundred of the donors classified V segments as functional when productive rearrangements were above 56.7% and as segregating when the standard deviation between donors was above 5%. A statistical classification framework was built for diagnosing cytomegalovirus status from the catalog of TCR beta chain sequences. In a later analysis, V and J genes were assigned by comparing TCR nucleotide sequences against IMGT/GENE-DB human TR gene sequences. Using the TCRdist pipeline, a later analysis assigned CDR3 sequences along with most-parsimonious VDJ recombination scenarios. In a later analysis, each TCR beta chain was defined by its CDR3 amino acid sequence together with its V-gene family, and reads without a unique V-gene family were excluded. In a later analysis, 550 to 650 highly shared, low-generation-probability nucleotide sequences were removed to address suspected cross-contamination and a sequencing artifact. For each public chain, a later analysis derived a clonal expansion index from normalized ranks of inferred template counts within each repertoire. Generation probabilities in a later analysis came from a VDJ recombination model fitted to out-of-frame rearrangements, and those results were checked against IGoR. A later analysis scored TCR-TCR, TCR-HLA and TCR-CMV co-occurrence with hypergeometric tests, applying a repertoire-size bias correction to TCR pairs. False discovery rates were estimated in a later analysis by permuting HLA or CMV assignments 20 times. In a later analysis, co-occurring TCRs were grouped using DBSCAN, and TCRdist sequence similarity was added for clustering within HLA-allele-positive subsets. Repertoires with fewer than 30,000 or more than 120,000 public chains were left out of co-occurrence clustering, as were four to six repertoires with anomalous nucleotide sharing. TCRdb took over this immuneACCESS table, retaining in-frame rearrangements with V and J assigned. Such tables are incomplete; in checked studies, under half of the missing clones stem from an unresolved V gene, and the remainder is unexplained. V and J calls and clone size are as listed in that table; D and trimming were resolved from the DNA. For this sample there are 150,000 to 200,000 clones; approximately 79% appear just once. About 2.2% of the sample comes from the top ten.

These data are taken from a study of cytomegalovirus exposure and HLA in healthy donors (dated by TCRdb to about 2017). Background for the entire study: According to an earlier analysis of a few hundred of the donors, 150 million to 200 million T cells yielded 117 million unique TCR beta sequences and less than 300 Gb of sequence data. An early release covering 500 to 750 HLA-typed donors comprised approximately 290 gigabases of sequencing data and tens of millions of unique TCR sequences. Of the roughly 410 genotyped donors, more than 75% were placed in the genetic ancestry cluster associated with self-reported Caucasian donors. The study aimed to test whether signatures of past pathogen exposure could be identified by cataloging public T cell receptors. Using immunosequencing, the study profiled T cell repertoires from 550 to 750 subjects and related those repertoires to cytomegalovirus serostatus. A separate validation cohort of some 130 different subjects was used in addition to the roughly 720-subject first cohort. To predict cytomegalovirus infection status, the study brought together high-throughput TCR immunosequencing, statistical association of individual TCRs with disease status, and machine learning. A later analysis re-analyzed previously published TCR beta repertoires from roughly 690 donors and added high-resolution HLA genotyping to study TCR occurrence patterns. The later analysis used no new phenotypic data to find candidate immune exposures, relying instead on TCR beta sequences and their occurrence across donors. To decide whether each TCR beta V gene segment behaved as functional or pseudogenic, an earlier analysis of some 540 of the donors relied on high-throughput TCR beta sequencing. Donor age, sex, ethnicity and CMV serostatus were collected together with the repertoire data. In a later genetic analysis, genome-wide SNP genotypes for about 65% of the roughly 700 donors were used, and that subset was treated as a discovery cohort. All discovery cohort repertoires had been generated on a single sequencing platform. HLA typing included class I and class II loci at four-digit resolution. Typing coverage varied by locus: roughly 620-640 donors for A, B, C, DRB1 and DQB1; more than 500 for DQA1; approximately 610 for DPA1; some 470 for DPB1. Because of strong linkage in the cohort, 5 or 6 DR-DQ haplotypes were treated as single units for association and clustering. Among over 350 genotyped donors of the cohort, an average of approximately 230,000 unique TCR beta nucleotide sequences were sequenced per donor, roughly 18% of them non-productive. The full study reports these points: Compared with the roughly 700-donor mean, donors in an Asian-associated ancestry cluster had fewer N-insertions in productive TCRs, according to a later genetic analysis. Across donors, most TCR sequences were observed very rarely, whereas some public TCRs were present in many individuals. In a later analysis, HLA-associated TCR beta chains showed more clonal expansion and lower generation probabilities than non-associated chains that were equally common. Cytomegalovirus status was reported to be diagnosed by the classifier with high specificity and sensitivity in both the original and validation cohorts. Strong co-occurrence of HLA alleles, especially DR and DQ, made assigning TCR associations to individual alleles difficult. Most CMV-associated TCR beta chains appeared to be HLA-restricted in a later analysis, and the HLA associations seemed to be driven largely by CMV exposure. Correlated functional status among segregating V segments might reflect linkage disequilibrium, but an unknown experimental factor could not be ruled out. HLA typing was unavailable for some donors at each locus, so association tests used only the typed subset. The earlier analysis of 587 of the donors excluded some 16 rarely observed V segments, including chromosome 9 orphons, because counts were too low. The sequencing pipeline was judged likely to have produced a cluster of highly shared sequence variants as a technical artifact. A later analysis reported that several top co-occurrence clusters appeared linked to parvovirus B19, influenza, CMV and Epstein-Barr virus. V-gene and J-gene trimming of TCR beta chains was associated with a missense DCLRE1C variant in a later genetic analysis, and the association was replicated in an independent cohort. Three of the identified cytomegalovirus-associated TCR beta chains were confirmed in vitro to be specific for cytomegalovirus antigens. The 87-base-pair reads could not distinguish some IMGT-functional V segments, including TRBV6-2 and TRBV6-3, so those segments were excluded. Broadly in line with IMGT annotations, most TCR beta V segments showed up in productive rearrangements about 90% or about 30% of the time in an earlier analysis of several hundred of the donors. The authors suggested that the approach could potentially be generalized to other disease states and immunological phenotypes. Only TCR beta chains were sequenced in this cohort, and the absence of alpha or paired-chain data limited detectable features. A further reported finding was that TCR beta sequences accurately predicted the HLA-A and HLA-B alleles for most subjects in the first cohort. A later analysis found that TCR association rates varied across HLA loci, with DRB1 alleles showing the most associated TCRs and HLA-C alleles the fewest. Specific HLA alleles were associated with roughly 16,000 TCR beta sequences at a false discovery rate of 0.05 in a later analysis. The study listed around 160 TCR beta chains as associated with cytomegalovirus. Sequencing depth was assumed to be roughly uniform across donors in the presence/absence analyses, though that assumption may not hold. The only immune exposure information available for the cohort was CMV serostatus.

V and J are truncated by 4 bases and 2 bases respectively, leaving an intervening sequence of 20 bases. The germline V gene provides CDR1 SGHRS and CDR2 YFSETQ. The CDR3 numbers 17 residues from cysteine through phenylalanine. CDR3 DNA only is kept here, 51 bases in frame from base 1. The TCR was taken from a man aged 35-49 years in good health and CMV-seronegative. This chain joins TRBV5-1 to TRBJ2-3, with the D gene not confidently named. The sequencing input was PBMCs. Here is the DNA: TGCGCCAGCAGCGCCGCGAGGTCTCTCACCGACACAGATACGCAGTATTTT. Translated, this is CASSAARSLTDTDTQYF.